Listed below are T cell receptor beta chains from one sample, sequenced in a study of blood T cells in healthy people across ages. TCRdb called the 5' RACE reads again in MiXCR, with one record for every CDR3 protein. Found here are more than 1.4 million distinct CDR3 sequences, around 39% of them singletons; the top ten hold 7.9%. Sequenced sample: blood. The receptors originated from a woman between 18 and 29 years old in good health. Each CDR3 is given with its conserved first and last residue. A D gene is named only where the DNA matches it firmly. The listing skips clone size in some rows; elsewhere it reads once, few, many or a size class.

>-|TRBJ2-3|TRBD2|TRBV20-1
CSARDKRGFSTDTQYF
TGCAGTGCTAGAGATAAGCGGGGTTTTAGCACAGATACGCAGTATTTT
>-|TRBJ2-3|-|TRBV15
CATSGGTLDTQYF
TGTGCCACCAGCGGCGGGACTTTAGATACGCAGTATTTT
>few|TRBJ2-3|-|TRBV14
CASSRPGRALDTQYF
TGTGCCAGCAGCCGCCCTGGCCGAGCATTAGATACGCAGTATTTT
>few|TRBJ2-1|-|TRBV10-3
CAISESDGGSYNEQFF
TGTGCCATCAGTGAGTCGGACGGAGGCTCCTACAATGAGCAGTTCTTC
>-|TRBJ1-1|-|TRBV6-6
CASSYSPGMGTEAFF
TGTGCCAGCAGTTACTCCCCAGGGATGGGAACTGAAGCTTTCTTT
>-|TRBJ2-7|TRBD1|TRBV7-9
CASSDSDRHYEQYF
TGTGCCAGCAGCGACTCGGACAGGCACTACGAGCAGTACTTC
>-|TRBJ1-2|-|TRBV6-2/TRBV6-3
CASSRSRSANYGYTF
TGTGCCAGCAGTCGGTCGCGGTCCGCTAACTATGGCTACACCTTC
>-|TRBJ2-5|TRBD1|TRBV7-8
CASSLGQAGTQYF
TGTGCCAGCAGCCTGGGACAGGCGGGGACCCAGTACTTC
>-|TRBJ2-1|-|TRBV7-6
CASSLLGSTSYNEQFF
TGTGCCAGCAGCTTACTCGGGAGTACCTCCTACAATGAGCAGTTCTTC
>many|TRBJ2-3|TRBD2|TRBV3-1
CASSQDLGLAGEDTQYF
TGTGCCAGCAGCCAAGATCTTGGGCTAGCGGGAGAGGATACGCAGTATTTT
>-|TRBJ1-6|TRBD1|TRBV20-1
CSAPPGTGSSPLHF
TGCAGTGCTCCGCCCGGGACAGGTTCTTCACCCCTCCACTTT
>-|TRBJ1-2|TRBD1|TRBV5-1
CASSLPTGVSADGYTF
TGCGCCAGCAGCCTACCTACAGGGGTATCAGCGGATGGCTACACCTTC
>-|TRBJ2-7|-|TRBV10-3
CAIRGLGENGGEQYF
TGTGCCATCAGAGGCCTAGGGGAGAATGGGGGCGAGCAGTACTTC
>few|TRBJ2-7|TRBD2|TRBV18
CASSPLAGGTEQYF
TGTGCCAGCTCACCACTGGCGGGAGGAACCGAGCAGTACTTC
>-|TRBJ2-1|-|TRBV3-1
CASSLQDFDYEQFF
TGTGCCAGCAGCCTACAAGATTTCGACTATGAGCAGTTCTTC
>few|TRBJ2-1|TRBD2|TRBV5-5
CASSSFAGVNEQFF
TGTGCCAGCAGCTCCTTCGCGGGGGTCAATGAGCAGTTCTTC
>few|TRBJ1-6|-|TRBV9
CASSATGQYSSYNSPLHF
TGTGCCAGCAGCGCCACAGGGCAATACAGCTCCTATAATTCACCCCTCCACTTT
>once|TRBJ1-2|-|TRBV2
CASSEGRTGLNGYTF
TGTGCCAGCAGTGAAGGTAGAACAGGGTTAAATGGCTACACCTTC
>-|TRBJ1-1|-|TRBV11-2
CASSDYNGVLEAFF
TGTGCCAGCAGCGATTATAACGGGGTACTTGAAGCTTTCTTT
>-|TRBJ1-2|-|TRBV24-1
CATSDSGGNYGYTF
TGTGCCACCAGTGATTCCGGGGGGAACTATGGCTACACCTTC
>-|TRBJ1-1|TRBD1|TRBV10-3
CAISPRTGGNTEAFF
TGTGCCATCAGTCCAAGGACAGGAGGAAACACTGAAGCTTTCTTT
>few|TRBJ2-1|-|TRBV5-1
CASSLNRLYNEQFF
TGCGCCAGCAGCTTGAATAGGCTGTACAATGAGCAGTTCTTC
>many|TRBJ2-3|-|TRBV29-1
CSVEGQGKSDTQYF
TGCAGCGTTGAAGGCCAGGGGAAGTCAGATACGCAGTATTTT
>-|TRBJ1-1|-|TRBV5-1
CASSPTPGPTEAFF
TGCGCCAGCAGTCCTACGCCAGGGCCCACTGAAGCTTTCTTT
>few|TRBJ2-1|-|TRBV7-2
CASSQGPSGAYNEQFF
TGTGCCAGCAGCCAGGGGCCCAGCGGGGCCTACAATGAGCAGTTCTTC
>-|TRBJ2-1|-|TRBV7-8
CASSLAARTDEQFF
TGTGCCAGCAGCTTAGCGGCTAGAACAGATGAGCAGTTCTTC
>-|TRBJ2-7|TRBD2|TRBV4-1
CASSQVLGERGYEQYF
TGCGCCAGCAGCCAAGTACTCGGGGAGCGGGGATACGAGCAGTACTTC
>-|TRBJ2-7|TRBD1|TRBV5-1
CASSFTRGPYNEQYF
TGCGCCAGCAGCTTTACCAGGGGGCCCTACAATGAGCAGTACTTC
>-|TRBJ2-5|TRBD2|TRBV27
CASSSKIGGTPLEQYF
TGTGCCAGCAGCTCCAAAATCGGGGGGACCCCCTTGGAGCAGTACTTC
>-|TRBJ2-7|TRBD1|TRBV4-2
CASSQDGTASYEQYF
TGTGCCAGCAGCCAAGATGGGACAGCTTCCTACGAGCAGTACTTC
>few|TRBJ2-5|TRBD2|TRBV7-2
CASSPTGLAGLQETQYF
TGTGCCAGCAGCCCGACGGGACTAGCGGGACTACAAGAGACCCAGTACTTC
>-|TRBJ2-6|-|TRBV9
CASSVAVGANVLTF
TGTGCCAGCAGCGTGGCAGTTGGGGCCAACGTCCTGACTTTC
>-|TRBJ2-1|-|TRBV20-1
CSAHPSGLFGEQFF
TGCAGTGCACATCCGAGCGGGCTGTTCGGTGAGCAGTTCTTC
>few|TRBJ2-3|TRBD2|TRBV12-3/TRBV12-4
CASGPTGGDTQYF
TGTGCCAGCGGACCAACGGGGGGGGATACGCAGTATTTT
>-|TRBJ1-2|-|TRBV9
CASSLEGFGYGYTF
TGTGCCAGCAGTTTAGAGGGTTTCGGCTATGGCTACACCTTC
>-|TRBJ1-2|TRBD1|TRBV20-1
CSARYDRGDCGYTF
TGCAGTGCTAGATACGACAGGGGTGACTGTGGCTACACCTTC
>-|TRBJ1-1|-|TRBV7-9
CASSGAGVTEAFF
TGTGCCAGCAGCGGAGCAGGGGTCACTGAAGCTTTCTTT
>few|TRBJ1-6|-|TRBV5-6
CASSTGPLDPSPLHF
TGTGCCAGCAGCACTGGTCCCCTAGATCCTTCACCCCTCCACTTT
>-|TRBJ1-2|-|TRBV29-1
CSVGSGRDYGYTF
TGCAGCGTTGGTTCCGGCCGTGACTATGGCTACACCTTC
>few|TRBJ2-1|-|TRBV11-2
CASSFFETFYNEQFF
TGTGCCAGCAGCTTTTTCGAGACTTTCTACAATGAGCAGTTCTTC
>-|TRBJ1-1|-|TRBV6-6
CASRLSEGTEAFF
TGTGCCAGCAGGCTGTCGGAGGGCACTGAAGCTTTCTTT
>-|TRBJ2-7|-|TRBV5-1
CASSLRVAASEQYF
TGCGCCAGCAGCTTGAGAGTGGCGGCGTCCGAGCAGTACTTC
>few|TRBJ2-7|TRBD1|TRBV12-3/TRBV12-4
CASSQLGTEIYEQYF
TGTGCCAGCAGTCAACTCGGGACAGAGATCTACGAGCAGTACTTC
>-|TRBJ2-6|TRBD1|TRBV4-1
CASSHPPWGQGFSGANVLTF
TGCGCCAGCAGCCACCCTCCGTGGGGACAGGGTTTTTCTGGGGCCAACGTCCTGACTTTC
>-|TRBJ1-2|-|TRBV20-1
CSAPQGPVSYGYTF
TGCAGTGCCCCCCAGGGCCCTGTAAGCTATGGCTACACCTTC
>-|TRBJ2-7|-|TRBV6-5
CASSYAPMAEQYF
TGTGCCAGCAGTTACGCTCCCATGGCGGAGCAGTACTTC
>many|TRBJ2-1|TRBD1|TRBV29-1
CSVLGQGTGEESSYNEQFF
TGCAGCGTCCTGGGACAGGGGACGGGTGAGGAAAGCTCCTACAATGAGCAGTTCTTC